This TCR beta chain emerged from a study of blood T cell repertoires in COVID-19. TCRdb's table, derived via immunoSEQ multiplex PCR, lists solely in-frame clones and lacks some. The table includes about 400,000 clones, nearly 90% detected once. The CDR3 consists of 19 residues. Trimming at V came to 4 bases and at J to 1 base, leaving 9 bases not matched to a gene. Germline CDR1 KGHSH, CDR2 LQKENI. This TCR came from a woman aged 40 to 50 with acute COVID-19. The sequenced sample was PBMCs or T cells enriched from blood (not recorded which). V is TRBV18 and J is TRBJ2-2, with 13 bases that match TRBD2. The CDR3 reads CASSLSGTSGDLNTGELFF. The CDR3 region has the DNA TGTGCCAGCTCACTCTCCGGGACTAGCGGGGACCTGAACACCGGGGAGCTGTTTTTT. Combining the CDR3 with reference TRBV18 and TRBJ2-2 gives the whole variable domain NAGVMQNPRHLVRRRGQEARLRCSPMKGHSHVYWYRQLPEEGLKFMVYLQKENIIDESGMPKERFSAEFPKEGPSILRIQQVVRGDSAAYFCASSLSGTSGDLNTGELFFGEGSRLTVL.